This T cell receptor beta chain is from a study of cytomegalovirus exposure and HLA in healthy donors. Both 60 Vbeta primers and 13 Jbeta primers went into the PCR. The table came from immunoSEQ multiplex PCR; TCRdb's copy has only in-frame clones and leaves some out. Altogether roughly 56,000 clones are present, 75% to 85% being singletons, with the ten largest covering roughly 47%. This receptor was identified in a man aged 50 to 59 in good health and CMV-seropositive. Material for sequencing was PBMCs.

The CDR3 sequence: CASSFEGQGNSPLHF. CDR3 nucleotides: TGCGCCAGCAGCTTCGAAGGACAGGGTAATTCACCCCTCCACTTT. This chain connects TRBV5-1 to TRBJ1-6, with 8 bases aligning to TRBD1. Trimming at V came to 2 bases and at J to 6 bases, leaving 4 bases not matched to a gene. Looked up from germline, CDR1 is SGHRS and CDR2 is YFSETQ. CDR3 length: 15 residues.